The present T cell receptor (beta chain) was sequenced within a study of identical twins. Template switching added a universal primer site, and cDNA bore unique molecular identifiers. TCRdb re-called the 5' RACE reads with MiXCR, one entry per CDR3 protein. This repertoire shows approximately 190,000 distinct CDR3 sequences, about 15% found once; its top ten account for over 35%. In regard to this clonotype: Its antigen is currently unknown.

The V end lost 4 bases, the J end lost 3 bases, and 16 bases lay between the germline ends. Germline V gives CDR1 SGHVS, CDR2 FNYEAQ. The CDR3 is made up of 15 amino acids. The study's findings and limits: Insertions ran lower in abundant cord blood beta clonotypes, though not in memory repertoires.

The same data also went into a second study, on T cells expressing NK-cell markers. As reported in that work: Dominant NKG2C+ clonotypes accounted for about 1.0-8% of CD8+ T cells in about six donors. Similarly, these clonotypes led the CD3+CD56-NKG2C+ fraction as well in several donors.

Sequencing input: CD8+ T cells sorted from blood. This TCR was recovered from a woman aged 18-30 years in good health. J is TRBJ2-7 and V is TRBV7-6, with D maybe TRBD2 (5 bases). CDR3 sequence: CASSSGEAAVYEQYF. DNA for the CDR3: TGTGCCAGCAGCTCCGGAGAAGCAGCGGTCTACGAGCAGTACTTC.